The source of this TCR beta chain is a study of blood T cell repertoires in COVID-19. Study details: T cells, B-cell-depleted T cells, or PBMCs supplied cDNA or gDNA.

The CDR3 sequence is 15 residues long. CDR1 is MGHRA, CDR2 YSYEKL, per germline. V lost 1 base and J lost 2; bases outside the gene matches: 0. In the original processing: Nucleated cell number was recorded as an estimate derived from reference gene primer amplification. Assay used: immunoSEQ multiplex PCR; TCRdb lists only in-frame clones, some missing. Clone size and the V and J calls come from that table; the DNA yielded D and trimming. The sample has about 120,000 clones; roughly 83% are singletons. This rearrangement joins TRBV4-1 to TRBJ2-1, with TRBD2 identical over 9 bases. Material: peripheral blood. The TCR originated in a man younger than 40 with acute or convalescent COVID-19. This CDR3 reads CASSQGGGAYNEQFF. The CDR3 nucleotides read TGCGCCAGCAGCCAAGGCGGGGGGGCCTACAATGAGCAGTTCTTC.